Described below is a single TCR beta chain sequence and its context. What it binds is unknown. Thawed PBMCs underwent magnetic negative selection for CD4+ T cells. The data are from a study of untreated major depressive disorder. The V gene's germline CDR1 is MNHNY and CDR2 SVGAGI (reference sequence). Trimming left V 6 bases short and J 4 bases short, with 9 bases between. The CDR3 extends over 12 amino acids. Overall study findings and caveats: Compared with controls, depressed patients showed more TRBV05-01 (Vbeta 5.1) usage in CD4+ T cells. Three preselected Vbeta families were the sole sequencing comparisons.

Here immunoSEQ multiplex PCR was the method, and the copy in TCRdb shows in-frame clones only, minus some. The sample comprises tens of thousands of clones, around 87% of which are singletons, and roughly 4.7% rests with the top ten. Sequenced: CD4+ T cells from PBMCs. The chain is built from TRBV6-6 and TRBJ1-2; a possible D gene is TRBD1 (6 bases). The TCR was taken from a woman aged 25 to 39 in good health. As DNA, the CDR3 is TGTGCCAGCAGACTGGACAGCTATGGCTACACCTTC. This translates into CASRLDSYGYTF.